This record looks at one T cell receptor (beta chain) sequence and its context. As yet, its antigen is unknown. This specimen comes from a study of shared clonotypes between healthy human individuals. Study-level findings and limits: Relative to their counterparts shared across all four donors, non-shared clonotypes exhibited diminished generation probabilities.

Each subset's genomic DNA was shared equally among a number of immunoSEQ plates. This table comes from immunoSEQ multiplex PCR, and its TCRdb copy is limited to in-frame clones, with some not included. The sample has millions of clones; about 92% are singletons. V was pared by 5 bases and J by 1 base, with 4 bases of the junction left unmatched. CDR3 size: 15 residues. Per germline, CDR1 SGHTA and CDR2 FQGTGA. Sequencing was performed on naive CD4+ T cells from PBMCs. As for subset: CD45RA+ positively selected. The clonotype originates from a man aged 18 to 30 in good health. Some clones in this sample may be carry-over from other donors' samples. This rearrangement joins TRBV7-3 to TRBJ2-1, with 8 bases lining up with TRBD2. The DNA of the CDR3 is TGTGCCAGCAGCCCCAAGCGGGAGTCCTACAATGAGCAGTTCTTC. This encodes CASSPKRESYNEQFF.